This TCR beta chain was recorded in a study of cytomegalovirus exposure and HLA in healthy donors. The PCR had 60 Vbeta and 13 Jbeta primers. The protocol was immunoSEQ multiplex PCR, while the TCRdb copy is restricted to in-frame clones and leaves out a portion. Of some 160,000 clones in the sample, approximately 80% were seen once. The table lists this clone with a count of one. The CDR3 has 20 amino acids. Trimming removed 2 bases from V and 0 bases from J; junction bases left unmatched: 11. CDR1 SNHLY and CDR2 FYNNEI come from the germline V gene. Sequenced input: PBMCs. J is TRBJ2-6 and V is TRBV2; TRBD2 aligns across 9 bases. The sequence was collected from a man aged 55 to 70 in good health and CMV-seronegative. The DNA of the CDR3 is TGTGCCAGCAGTGAATGGCCTAGCGGGACCCGAACCTCTGGGGCCAACGTCCTGACTTTC. Its translation is CASSEWPSGTRTSGANVLTF.